This is a list of T cell receptor beta chains from one sample in a study of cytomegalovirus exposure and HLA in healthy donors. Clones were read by immunoSEQ multiplex PCR, and TCRdb kept only the in-frame ones, dropping some. The sample holds approximately 280,000 clones, 88% seen once. Input material: PBMCs. These receptors all come from a woman younger than 30 in good health and CMV-seronegative. CDR3s include the opening cysteine and the closing phenylalanine or tryptophan. The order of the fields is V gene, J gene, clone size, D gene, CDR3 protein, CDR3 DNA. The D gene is left open where the match is weak. Rows give clone size only sometimes, using once, few, many, or a class for an expanded clone.

>TRBV2|TRBJ2-7|.|.
CASGGNGYEQYF
TGTGCCAGCGGGGGGAATGGGTACGAGCAGTACTTC
>TRBV6-5|TRBJ2-1|.|.
CASSYQGGSRFF
TGTGCCAGCAGTTACCAGGGGGGTTCAAGGTTCTTC
>TRBV7-9|TRBJ2-7|.|TRBD2
CASSLVLGTNYYEQYF
TGTGCCAGCAGCTTAGTCTTAGGGACTAATTACTACGAGCAGTACTTC
>TRBV19|TRBJ1-1|.|.
CASTYAGSEAFF
TGTGCCAGTACCTACGCGGGGTCGGAAGCTTTCTTT
>TRBV11-3|TRBJ2-3|few|TRBD2
CASSSTSGSLTDTQYF
TGTGCCAGCAGCTCGACTAGCGGGAGCCTCACAGATACGCAGTATTTT
>TRBV29-1|TRBJ2-3|.|TRBD2
CSVALGTSGTDTQYF
TGCAGCGTTGCTCTCGGGACTAGTGGCACAGATACGCAGTATTTT
>TRBV5-5|TRBJ2-3|.|.
CASSWRTVTDTQYF
TGTGCCAGCAGCTGGAGGACAGTCACAGATACGCAGTATTTT
>TRBV27|TRBJ2-2|.|.
CASHGATGELFF
TGTGCCAGCCATGGGGCCACCGGGGAGCTGTTTTTT
>TRBV19|TRBJ1-5|.|.
CASSIPRVKPQPQHF
TGTGCCAGTAGTATCCCCAGGGTCAAACCTCAGCCCCAGCATTTT
>TRBV13|TRBJ2-7|.|.
CASTPEGGGSYEQYF
TGTGCCAGCACCCCGGAGGGTGGGGGTTCCTACGAGCAGTACTTC
>TRBV2|TRBJ2-7|.|TRBD2
CASRETGREKQYF
TGTGCCAGCAGGGAAACGGGGAGGGAAAAGCAGTACTTC
>TRBV6-5|TRBJ2-2|few|TRBD2
CASSYSTSGVGELFF
TGTGCCAGCAGTTACTCCACTAGCGGGGTCGGGGAGCTGTTTTTT
>TRBV2|TRBJ2-1|.|.
CASSGRGNNEQFF
TGTGCCAGCAGTGGAAGGGGAAACAATGAGCAGTTCTTC
>TRBV4-3|TRBJ2-2|.|TRBD2
CASGGLGLAGAAGELFF
TGCGCCAGCGGCGGACTGGGACTAGCGGGAGCGGCCGGGGAGCTGTTTTTT
>TRBV7-9|TRBJ2-5|.|TRBD2
CASTSRLAGDETQYF
TGTGCCAGCACCTCCAGACTAGCGGGAGACGAGACCCAGTACTTC
>TRBV9|TRBJ2-7|once|TRBD1
CASSPVDRLRTYEQYF
TGTGCCAGCAGCCCCGTGGACAGGCTACGAACCTACGAGCAGTACTTC
>TRBV7-3|TRBJ2-2|.|.
CASSPGQHTGELFF
TGTGCCAGCAGCCCCGGACAGCACACCGGGGAGCTGTTTTTT
>TRBV29-1|TRBJ2-7|.|.
CSVTGNAGEQYF
TGCAGCGTTACTGGGAATGCGGGGGAGCAGTACTTC
>TRBV6-4|TRBJ1-1|.|.
CASSAGEGGTEAFF
TGTGCCAGCAGTGCAGGGGAAGGGGGCACTGAAGCTTTCTTT
>TRBV10-3|TRBJ2-3|.|.
CAIAGGTDTQYF
TGTGCCATCGCAGGGGGCACAGATACGCAGTATTTT
>TRBV20-1|TRBJ1-1|.|.
CSAQDITEAFF
TGCAGTGCCCAGGACATCACTGAAGCTTTCTTT
>TRBV9|TRBJ1-1|.|.
CASSGDGGDTEAFF
TGTGCCAGCAGCGGAGATGGGGGGGACACTGAAGCTTTCTTT
>TRBV28|TRBJ1-2|.|.
CASSLNPLGVYGYTF
TGTGCCAGCAGTTTAAACCCTTTAGGGGTCTATGGCTACACCTTC
>TRBV19|TRBJ2-3|.|TRBD2
CASSTWTSGMTDTQYF
TGTGCCAGTAGTACTTGGACTAGCGGGATGACAGATACGCAGTATTTT
>TRBV5-1|TRBJ2-7|.|TRBD2
CASSLDPSGAYEQYF
TGCGCCAGCAGCTTGGATCCTAGCGGGGCCTACGAGCAGTACTTC
>TRBV2|TRBJ1-5|.|.
CASILDNYSNQPQHF
TGTGCCAGCATCCTGGACAACTATAGCAATCAGCCCCAGCATTTT
>TRBV5-4|TRBJ2-7|.|TRBD2
CASSKRDYPYEQYF
TGTGCCAGCAGCAAAAGGGACTACCCCTACGAGCAGTACTTC
>TRBV29-1|TRBJ2-5|.|.
CSLTGPGSETQYF
TGCAGCCTCACTGGTCCAGGGTCGGAGACCCAGTACTTC
>TRBV18|TRBJ2-7|.|.
CASSPLRITGETTYEQYF
TGTGCCAGCTCACCCCTCCGTATAACGGGAGAAACTACCTACGAGCAGTACTTC
>TRBV29-1|TRBJ2-5|.|TRBD1
CSVGPDRAETQYF
TGCAGCGTTGGCCCGGACAGGGCAGAGACCCAGTACTTC
>TRBV14|TRBJ2-7|.|TRBD2
CASSQDPLAGYEQYF
TGTGCCAGCAGCCAAGATCCACTAGCGGGCTACGAGCAGTACTTC
>TRBV4-1|TRBJ2-2|.|TRBD1
CASSPPDRVTTGELFF
TGCGCCAGCAGCCCCCCCGACAGGGTCACCACCGGGGAGCTGTTTTTT
>TRBV7-2|TRBJ1-5|.|.
CASSDYNQPQHF
TGTGCCAGCAGCGACTACAATCAGCCCCAGCATTTT
>TRBV2|TRBJ2-3|.|.
CASKDQGGDTQYF
TGTGCCAGCAAGGATCAGGGGGGAGATACGCAGTATTTT
>TRBV2|TRBJ1-1|.|.
CASPGHRNTEAFF
TGTGCCAGTCCGGGACATAGGAACACTGAAGCTTTCTTT
>TRBV30|TRBJ1-2|.|.
CAWRGGPGGYTF
TGTGCCTGGAGGGGAGGGCCCGGTGGCTACACCTTC
>TRBV28|TRBJ2-1|.|TRBD2
CASSPGLGLNNEQFF
TGTGCCAGCAGTCCTGGACTAGGCCTAAACAATGAGCAGTTCTTC
>TRBV28|TRBJ1-1|.|TRBD1
CASSLEGAGTEAFF
TGTGCCAGCAGTTTGGAGGGGGCTGGAACTGAAGCTTTCTTT
>TRBV7-8|TRBJ2-3|.|.
CASSLVTGFTDTQYF
TGTGCCAGCAGCTTAGTTACAGGATTCACAGATACGCAGTATTTT
>TRBV5-1|TRBJ2-2|.|TRBD1
CASSMGQGASGELFF
TGCGCCAGCAGCATGGGACAGGGGGCGAGCGGGGAGCTGTTTTTT
>TRBV27|TRBJ1-5|.|TRBD1
CASGKTGGPNQPQHF
TGTGCCAGCGGAAAGACAGGGGGGCCAAATCAGCCCCAGCATTTT
>TRBV7-3|TRBJ2-1|.|TRBD2
CASTPSGLAEFNEQFF
TGTGCCAGCACCCCATCGGGACTAGCGGAATTCAATGAGCAGTTCTTC
>TRBV29-1|TRBJ1-1|few|.
CSARHSLPTAFF
TGCAGCGCACGCCATTCCCTACCAACAGCTTTCTTT
>TRBV19|TRBJ2-6|.|TRBD2
CASTRFGGSTFSGANVLTF
TGTGCCAGTACCCGCTTCGGGGGGTCGACTTTTTCTGGGGCCAACGTCCTGACTTTC
>TRBV6-5|TRBJ2-2|.|TRBD2
CASRNVAGPGELFF
TGTGCCAGCAGGAACGTAGCGGGACCCGGGGAGCTGTTTTTT
>TRBV19|TRBJ1-4|.|.
CASNYLSSAGRPEKLFF
TGTGCCAGTAACTATCTCTCGTCGGCGGGACGACCAGAAAAACTGTTTTTT
>TRBV21-1|TRBJ2-7|.|.
CASSKDRRGASSYEQYF
TGTGCCAGCAGCAAAGATCGGAGGGGCGCTTCTTCTTACGAGCAGTACTTC
>TRBV28|TRBJ1-1|.|.
CASLNGGRETEAFF
TGTGCCAGCCTAAATGGGGGGAGGGAGACTGAAGCTTTCTTT
>TRBV27|TRBJ1-2|.|.
CASSFVGRSPTF
TGTGCCAGCAGTTTTGTAGGCAGGTCCCCCACCTTC
>TRBV7-2|TRBJ2-7|.|TRBD2
CASSHKLSGIGEQYF
TGTGCCAGCAGCCATAAGTTGAGCGGGATTGGCGAGCAGTACTTC
>TRBV5-1|TRBJ2-5|.|TRBD2
CASSLILLAGPGDQETQYF
TGCGCCAGCAGCTTGATTTTACTAGCGGGGCCGGGGGACCAAGAGACCCAGTACTTC
>TRBV28|TRBJ1-1|.|.
CASSFRLLGRGRAFF
TGTGCCAGCAGTTTTAGGCTACTCGGGCGGGGGCGCGCTTTCTTT
>TRBV10-2|TRBJ2-5|.|.
CASSGTIQETQYF
TGCGCCAGCAGTGGGACAATCCAAGAGACCCAGTACTTC
>TRBV28|TRBJ1-2|.|TRBD1
CASSQGAYGYTF
TGTGCCAGCAGTCAGGGGGCGTATGGCTACACCTTC
>TRBV27|TRBJ2-3|.|.
CASSFYSTDTQYF
TGTGCCAGCAGTTTCTATAGCACAGATACGCAGTATTTT
>TRBV4-3|TRBJ2-7|.|.
CASSQEGAETYEQYF
TGCGCCAGCAGCCAAGAGGGAGCTGAAACGTACGAGCAGTACTTC
>TRBV2|TRBJ2-3|.|.
CASSVEVATQYF
TGTGCCAGCAGTGTTGAGGTCGCTACGCAGTATTTT
>TRBV6-1|TRBJ2-1|once|TRBD2
CASSERLADYNEQFF
TGTGCCAGCAGTGAAAGGCTAGCGGACTACAATGAGCAGTTCTTC